The clone carrying this T cell receptor beta chain was picked up a small number of times. The data were taken from a study of identical twins. Via MiXCR, TCRdb re-called the 5' RACE reads, giving one row per CDR3 protein. The table has 250,000 or so distinct CDR3 sequences, 6% to 8.5% seen once; the top ten hold about 5.8%. Deletions cut 0 bases from V and 2 bases from J, with 14 bases between. There are 16 residues in the CDR3. CDR1 and CDR2 from the germline V gene are SGHDT and YYEEEE. These data also formed part of another study, on yellow fever vaccine responses in identical twins.

V gene TRBV5-6 combines with J gene TRBJ2-5, with D perhaps TRBD2 (6 bases). This receptor was identified in a woman under 30 in good health. Sequencing used CD8+ T cells sorted from blood. CDR3 loop: CASSLVQGGPQETQYF. DNA for the CDR3: TGTGCCAGCAGCTTGGTCCAGGGAGGACCTCAAGAGACCCAGTACTTC.